What follows are 4 T cell receptor beta chains derived from one specimen sequenced in a study of graft-versus-host responses after intestinal transplantation. Some clones are missing from TCRdb's copy, which holds only in-frame ones; the method was immunoSEQ multiplex PCR. The sample carries about 40,000 clones, 75% to 95% recorded once. The specimen comprised PBMCs, sampled approximately 320 days after intestinal transplant. Source of these receptors: a human patient who received an intestinal transplant, so some T cells may come from the graft donor.

The chain uses TRBV10-1 and TRBJ2-1; 8 bases line up with TRBD2. Germline values: CDR1 WNHNN, CDR2 SYGVQD (reference sequence). The junction had 5 bases not matched to a gene; V was cut back by 3 bases and J by 4 bases. The CDR3 runs to 15 residues. DNA for the CDR3: TGCGCCAGCAGTGACCTAGCGGGTGATTACAATGAGCAGTTCTTC. It encodes CASSDLAGDYNEQFF.

This chain uses TRBV28 with TRBJ2-7; 8 bases fit TRBD1. The germline V gene encodes CDR1 MDHEN and CDR2 SYDVKM. This CDR3 has 14 residues. V shed 1 base and J 3 bases; nucleotides not matched to a gene: 2. For the CDR3, the DNA is TGTGCCAGCAGTTTATTGGGACAGGTCTACGAGCAGTACTTC. This sequence encodes CASSLLGQVYEQYF.

The rearrangement links TRBV12-5 to TRBJ2-2; D is unclear. Germline V CDR1 and CDR2: LGHNT, FRNRAP. The CDR3 sequence is 13 residues long. The ends were cut back, 0 bases at V and 6 bases at J, with 5 bases in the middle. The CDR3 spells CASGLVQPGELFF. CDR3 bases: TGTGCTAGTGGTTTGGTACAACCCGGGGAGCTGTTTTTT.

The chain recombines TRBV6-1 with TRBJ2-4; 7 nucleotides line up with TRBD2. The CDR3 runs to 15 residues. V shed 3 bases and J 3 bases; nucleotides not matched to a gene: 5. Germline V lookup: CDR1 MNHNS, CDR2 SASEGT. Here the CDR3 DNA reads TGTGCCAGCAGTGAGGGAGGGTCTGACAAAAACATTCAGTACTTC. This sequence encodes CASSEGGSDKNIQYF.